This entry lists 29 T cell receptor beta chains sequenced from one sample in a study of T cell responses to AZD1222 COVID-19 vaccine. Data came from immunoSEQ multiplex PCR; TCRdb stores just in-frame clones and leaves some out. This sample yields around 110,000 clones, of which roughly 92% are seen a single time; around 1.6% belongs to the top ten. Sample: peripheral blood, taken 28 days after the second AZD1222 dose. All receptors derive from an adult who received the AZD1222 COVID-19 vaccine.

This chain links TRBV6-5 with TRBJ2-5; 7 bases line up with TRBD1. Germline loops: CDR1 MNHEY, CDR2 SVGAGI. The V gene end was trimmed by 5 bases and the J gene end by 5 bases; junction bases not matched to a gene: 8. This CDR3 comprises 14 residues. The chain's CDR3 is CASSRQGVRETQYF. The CDR3, as DNA: TGTGCCAGCAGTCGACAGGGAGTGAGGGAGACCCAGTACTTC.

The chain couples TRBV27 to TRBJ2-5; possible D gene TRBD1, 5 bases. Per the germline V gene, CDR1 is MNHEY and CDR2 is SMNVEV (reference sequence). This CDR3 spans 14 amino acids. Trimming stripped 10 bases from V and 3 bases from J, with 18 bases between. The CDR3 nucleotides read TGTGCCACCCATCCGTTCGTCAGGGAAGAGACCCAGTACTTC. This encodes CATHPFVREETQYF.

The chain joins TRBV5-5 to TRBJ2-7; D unclear. The CDR3 is 15 residues long. Germline assignment: CDR1 SGHKS and CDR2 YYEKEE (reference sequence). V lost 4 bases, J lost 4 bases, and 18 bases lay in between. The chain's CDR3 is CASSASPQGIYEQYF. CDR3 DNA sequence: TGTGCCAGCAGCGCAAGTCCCCAAGGGATTTACGAGCAGTACTTC.

The V and J genes are TRBV4-1 and TRBJ1-2; TRBD1 is a possible D gene (6 bases). V lost 1 base to trimming and J lost 1 base, with 10 bases between them. Germline lookup yields CDR1 MGHRA and CDR2 YSYEKL. This CDR3 is 15 amino acids long. CDR3 in amino acids: CASSQARGNNYGYTF. The CDR3 DNA follows: TGCGCCAGCAGCCAAGCCAGGGGAAATAACTATGGCTACACCTTC.

V and J are TRBV27 and TRBJ2-7; D call uncertain. Looked up from germline, CDR1 is MNHEY and CDR2 is SMNVEV (reference sequence). The CDR3 length is 11 residues. Trimming removed 3 bases at V and 3 bases at J, with 3 bases between. In DNA, the CDR3 is TGTGCCAGCAGTTTCGGCTACGAGCAGTACTTC. Its protein is CASSFGYEQYF.

The rearrangement uses TRBV27 and TRBJ2-5; D remains ambiguous. V lost 2 bases and J 6 bases, leaving 13 bases between the germline ends. Germline loops: CDR1 MNHEY, CDR2 SMNVEV (reference sequence). This CDR3 is 14 amino acids long. The CDR3 is CASSLGGILQTQYF. The DNA for the CDR3 is TGTGCCAGCAGTTTAGGTGGGATCCTTCAGACCCAGTACTTC.

The V and J genes are TRBV24-1 and TRBJ2-1; 9 bases fit TRBD2. The CDR3 spans 18 residues. CDR1 and CDR2 from the germline V gene are KGHDR and SFDVKD. V lost 4 bases and J lost 3; bases outside the gene matches: 12. The CDR3 DNA follows: TGTGCCACCAGTGACAACAGCCGGGCTAGCGGGATCTACAATGAGCAGTTCTTC. This sequence encodes CATSDNSRASGIYNEQFF.

V gene TRBV27 combines with J gene TRBJ2-7; 7 positions match TRBD1. The CDR3 consists of 13 residues. The V segment lost 5 bases and the J segment 2 bases; nucleotides outside the gene matches: 3. Per germline, CDR1 MNHEY and CDR2 SMNVEV (reference sequence). The CDR3 here is CASSRQGPYEQYF. DNA of the CDR3: TGTGCCAGCAGTAGACAGGGTCCCTACGAGCAGTACTTC.

The V call is TRBV2, the J call TRBJ1-3; D is undetermined. V gave up 8 bases and J gave up 0 bases, with 14 bases separating them. The length of the CDR3 is 15 residues. Germline CDR1 and CDR2: SNHLY and FYNNEI. CDR3 bases: TGTGCCAGCGCTACAGAGACATTCTCTGGAAACACCATATATTTT. This translates into CASATETFSGNTIYF.

This clone was seen a single time. V and J are TRBV7-9 and TRBJ1-1; D is unclear. The ends were cut back, 4 bases at V and 5 bases at J, with 8 bases in the middle. CDR1 is SEHNR and CDR2 is FQNEAQ in the germline V gene (reference sequence). The CDR3 extends over 12 amino acids. The CDR3 here is CASSYLETEAFF. The CDR3 DNA sequence: TGTGCCAGCAGCTATCTGGAGACTGAAGCTTTCTTT.

The chain links TRBV19 to TRBJ1-1, with 7 bases fitting TRBD1. This CDR3 region has 14 residues. After removal of 5 bases from V and 5 bases from J, the junction contained 8 bases not matched to a gene. The V gene's germline CDR1 is LNHDA and CDR2 SQIVND (reference sequence). CDR3 region: CASSETGLGTEAFF. Here the CDR3 DNA reads TGTGCCAGTAGTGAGACAGGGTTGGGGACTGAAGCTTTCTTT.

The chain couples TRBV30 to TRBJ1-6, with D hard to call. CDR1 is GTSNPN and CDR2 is SVGIG in the germline V gene (reference sequence). Trimming cost V 3 bases and J 9 bases, with 15 bases left between them. This CDR3 spans 14 amino acids. This CDR3 reads CAWSATPAVSPLHF. The CDR3 DNA sequence: TGTGCCTGGAGCGCGACCCCCGCAGTTTCACCCCTCCACTTT.

The V gene is TRBV21-1, the J gene TRBJ1-2. TRBV21-1 is shown as a pseudogene. CDR3 length: 17 residues. The CDR3 loop is CASSGWESGRKNYGYTF. CDR3 DNA sequence: TGTGCCAGCAGCGGTTGGGAAAGCGGCAGGAAGAACTATGGCTACACCTTC.

This chain connects TRBV5-1 to TRBJ1-4; 8 nucleotides agree with TRBD1. Germline V lookup: CDR1 SGHRS, CDR2 YFSETQ. This CDR3 has 14 residues. With V trimmed by 0 bases and J by 6 bases, 1 base remained unmatched. Written as DNA, the CDR3 is TGCGCCAGCAGCTTGGGACAGGGGTATGAAAAACTGTTTTTT. Translating it yields CASSLGQGYEKLFF.

The V gene is TRBV10-3, the J gene TRBJ2-2; 10 bases agree with TRBD1. Germline V gene data show CDR1 as ENHRY and CDR2 as SYGVKD. The V gene end was trimmed by 8 bases and the J gene end by 6 bases; junction bases not matched to a gene: 9. This CDR3 is built from 15 residues. CDR3 sequence reads: CAIAFGQGESGELFF. The CDR3 DNA reads as TGTGCCATCGCGTTCGGACAGGGGGAGTCCGGGGAGCTGTTTTTT.

The chain carries TRBV7-3 and TRBJ2-3, with 7 bases that match TRBD1. CDR3 length: 16 residues. The ends lost 6 bases at V and 1 base at J; junction bases unmatched: 10. From germline, CDR1 is SGHTA and CDR2 FQGTGA. The CDR3 DNA reads TGTGCCAGCAGTTGGGGACCCGGGACAGGCACAGATACGCAGTATTTT. Translating gives CASSWGPGTGTDTQYF.

The rearrangement links TRBV11-2 to TRBJ2-7, with D possibly matching TRBD1 (5 bases). The CDR3 is 15 residues long. With 3 bases removed from V and 2 bases from J, the gap between germline ends came to 14 bases. Germline-derived CDR1 and CDR2 are SGHAT and FQNNGV. The CDR3 protein is CASSFRQGFTYEQYF. Written as DNA, the CDR3 is TGTGCCAGCAGCTTTCGGCAGGGCTTTACCTACGAGCAGTACTTC.

This CDR3 reads CASSLVGYDTQYF. CDR3 nucleotides: TGTGCCAGCAGCTTGGTAGGGTACGATACGCAGTATTTT. The V and J genes are TRBV5-5 and TRBJ2-3; D gene unclear. Trimming took 0 bases from V and 6 from J, leaving 8 bases between them. This CDR3 is built from 13 residues. Germline-derived CDR1 and CDR2 are SGHKS and YYEKEE (reference sequence).

Note on this clone: The sample holds other DNA sequences that translate to the same CDR3. V usage is TRBV7-3 and J usage is TRBJ2-1; 8 nucleotides agree with TRBD2. The CDR3 contains 15 residues. Germline CDR1 SGHTA, CDR2 FQGTGA. The trim removed 5 bases at V and 0 bases at J, leaving 3 bases unmatched. The CDR3 nucleotides are TGTGCCAGCAGCCCCGGACTAGCCTCCTACAATGAGCAGTTCTTC. Translated, it gives CASSPGLASYNEQFF.

In this sample, this clone turned up once. This rearrangement joins TRBV19 to TRBJ2-4; D tentatively reads TRBD1 or TRBD2 (5 bases each). CDR1 and CDR2 from the germline V gene are LNHDA and SQIVND (reference sequence). The CDR3 is 16 residues long. V was shortened by 10 bases and J by 0 bases, with 19 bases between the two germline ends. The CDR3 region is CATTGRTTKAKNIQYF. The CDR3 DNA reads as TGTGCCACCACGGGACGGACGACGAAAGCCAAAAACATTCAGTACTTC.

The J gene is TRBJ2-3, the V gene TRBV5-6; possible D gene TRBD2, 5 bases. V shed 4 bases and J shed 3 bases, with 15 bases lying between them. The CDR3 loop spans 15 amino acids. Germline CDR1 and CDR2: SGHDT and YYEEEE. CDR3: CASSARRRGTDTQYF. The DNA for the CDR3 is TGTGCCAGCAGCGCCCGCAGGAGAGGGACAGATACGCAGTATTTT.

The chain recombines TRBV2 with TRBJ1-5; 8 bases align to TRBD1. The CDR3 runs 14 residues. Germline assignment: CDR1 SNHLY and CDR2 FYNNEI. Trimming at V came to 6 bases and at J to 5 bases, leaving 6 bases not matched to a gene. The CDR3 DNA sequence: TGTGCCAGCAGGGACACAGGGGGGCATCAGCCCCAGCATTTT. Its translation is CASRDTGGHQPQHF.

The chain links TRBV6-1 to TRBJ2-2; 8 positions agree with TRBD2. Per germline, CDR1 MNHNS and CDR2 SASEGT. After removal of 2 bases from V and 5 bases from J, the junction contained 7 bases not matched to a gene. CDR3 length equals 16 residues. The CDR3 sequence is CASSERASGLTGELFF. The DNA for the CDR3 is TGTGCCAGCAGTGAAAGGGCTAGCGGGTTAACCGGGGAGCTGTTTTTT.

CDR3 protein: CASRYRGPTSNTGELFF. The CDR3 DNA follows: TGCGCCAGCAGATACAGGGGGCCCACATCGAACACCGGGGAGCTGTTTTTT. The gene calls are TRBV23-1 and TRBJ2-2; 9 bases agree with TRBD1. TRBV23-1 is assigned to the ORF class and has an uncertain function. The CDR3 has 17 amino acids. The ends lost 6 bases at V and 0 bases at J; junction bases unmatched: 8.

This clone was recorded once. V and J are TRBV5-4 and TRBJ1-1, with D maybe TRBD1 (5 bases). The germline V and J ends were trimmed by 4 bases and 6 bases, with 22 bases remaining between them. Per the germline V gene, CDR1 is SGHNT and CDR2 is YYREEE (reference sequence). This CDR3 is built from 16 residues. Written as DNA, the CDR3 is TGTGCCAGCAGCCCCGACGCGGGCAGGGCTGGCGCTGAAGCTTTCTTT. Translation: CASSPDAGRAGAEAFF.

The rearrangement uses TRBV27 and TRBJ1-5; TRBD1 might be the D (6 bases). The CDR3 spans 13 residues. Trimming removed 6 bases from V and 6 bases from J, with 12 bases in between. Germline loops: CDR1 MNHEY, CDR2 SMNVEV (reference sequence). CDR3 coding DNA: TGTGCCAGCAGCCTGATACAGGGTCAGCCCCAGCATTTT. It yields the protein CASSLIQGQPQHF.

A note on this clone: This sample also contains other DNA sequences that code for the same CDR3. The V call is TRBV14, the J call TRBJ1-2; D is ambiguous. This CDR3 is 13 amino acids long. Trimming stripped 1 base from V and 0 bases from J, with 3 bases between. The germline V gene has CDR1 SGHDN and CDR2 FVKESK. CDR3: CASSQGANYGYTF. In nucleotides, the CDR3 is TGTGCCAGCAGCCAAGGCGCTAACTATGGCTACACCTTC.

The J gene is TRBJ1-1, the V gene TRBV19, with D unresolved. This CDR3 has 13 residues. V lost 5 bases and J lost 1, with 8 bases in between. The germline V gene encodes CDR1 LNHDA and CDR2 SQIVND (reference sequence). The CDR3 sequence is CASSWKKNTEAFF. Written as DNA, the CDR3 is TGTGCCAGTAGTTGGAAGAAGAACACTGAAGCTTTCTTT.

CDR3 loop: CASSFPSGDEQYF. The CDR3 bases are TGCGCCAGCAGCTTTCCCTCGGGAGACGAGCAGTACTTC. The chain has TRBV5-1 and TRBJ2-7; tentative D call: TRBD2 (6 bases). The V gene's germline CDR1 is SGHRS and CDR2 YFSETQ. The CDR3 has 13 amino acids. V lost 2 bases and J 5 bases, leaving 11 bases between the germline ends.